This is a list of T cell receptor beta chains from one sample in a study of blood T cell repertoires in COVID-19. The table came from immunoSEQ multiplex PCR; TCRdb's copy has only in-frame clones and leaves some out. Seen here are over 120,000 clones, over 70% observed once, and the top ten hold about 10%. Material for sequencing was PBMCs or T cells enriched from blood (not recorded which). The receptors come from a man in his fifties or sixties who had recovered from COVID-19. The CDR3 runs from the conserved cysteine through the conserved F or W. The D gene is left open where the match is weak. Size values are once, few and many counts, or a class for expanded clones, and some rows have none.

j_call d_call v_call clone_size cdr3_aa cdr3_nt
TRBJ2-2 NA TRBV11-2 NA CASSLATGELFF TGTGCCAGCAGCTTAGCAACCGGGGAGCTGTTTTTT
TRBJ2-7 TRBD1 TRBV5-6 few CASGQGYEQYF TGTGCCAGCGGACAGGGGTACGAGCAGTACTTC
TRBJ2-1 NA TRBV4-1 NA CASSQDGLIDEQFF TGCGCCAGCAGCCAAGATGGACTGATCGATGAGCAGTTCTTC
TRBJ2-1 TRBD2 TRBV7-3 NA CASSLLASGRNEQFF TGTGCCAGCAGCTTATTGGCTAGCGGGAGAAATGAGCAGTTCTTC
TRBJ2-1 TRBD2 TRBV18 NA CASSSRETVEQFF TGTGCCAGCTCCTCGCGGGAGACGGTTGAGCAGTTCTTC
TRBJ2-3 TRBD2 TRBV6-5 NA CASRGLAGVRDTQYF TGTGCCAGCAGGGGACTAGCGGGAGTGAGGGATACGCAGTATTTT
TRBJ1-1 NA TRBV5-6 once CASSPGLRNTEAFF TGTGCCAGCAGCCCTGGACTTCGGAACACTGAAGCTTTCTTT
TRBJ1-2 TRBD1 TRBV3-1/TRBV3-2 NA CASSQVQGADGYTF TGTGCCAGCAGCCAAGTACAGGGGGCAGATGGCTACACCTTC
TRBJ2-3 TRBD2 TRBV19 NA CASQLSGGGTDTQYF TGTGCCAGTCAATTAAGCGGGGGCGGCACAGATACGCAGTATTTT
TRBJ1-3 NA TRBV9 NA CASSIGNSGNTIYF TGTGCCAGCAGCATCGGGAATAGTGGAAACACCATATATTTT
TRBJ1-1 NA TRBV14 NA CASSQSPGDTEAFF TGTGCCAGCAGCCAATCCCCCGGGGACACTGAAGCTTTCTTT
TRBJ2-1 TRBD2 TRBV5-1 once CASSPGSSGAGNEQFF TGCGCCAGCAGCCCCGGTAGTAGCGGGGCGGGCAATGAGCAGTTCTTC
TRBJ2-7 TRBD2 TRBV2 NA CASSDFPLAGSLEQYF TGTGCCAGCAGTGACTTTCCCCTAGCGGGGTCCCTCGAGCAGTACTTC
TRBJ2-1 TRBD2 TRBV28 NA CASSSVRALAGDNEQFF TGTGCCAGCAGTTCAGTCAGGGCCCTAGCGGGAGACAATGAGCAGTTCTTC
TRBJ1-5 NA TRBV7-8 few CASSLASRGSLSPQHF TGTGCCAGCAGCTTAGCGTCGAGAGGGTCGTTGTCTCCCCAGCATTTT
TRBJ1-5 TRBD1 TRBV18 NA CASSPKGANQPQHF TGTGCCAGCTCACCAAAGGGGGCGAATCAGCCCCAGCATTTT
TRBJ1-5 NA TRBV19 NA CASSQGIHRGNQPQHF TGTGCCAGTAGCCAGGGGATTCACCGGGGCAATCAGCCCCAGCATTTT
TRBJ1-5 NA TRBV11-2 NA CASSLEGQAYQPQHF TGTGCCAGCAGCTTAGAGGGCCAGGCCTATCAGCCCCAGCATTTT
TRBJ1-1 NA TRBV28 once CASSLPGGWVNTEAFF TGTGCCAGCAGCTTGCCGGGGGGTTGGGTGAACACTGAAGCTTTCTTT
TRBJ1-3 NA TRBV2 NA CASSLLRSISGNTIYF TGTGCCAGCAGCCTCCTACGGTCGATCTCTGGAAACACCATATATTTT
TRBJ2-1 NA TRBV19 NA CASSIKPGSEQFF TGTGCCAGTAGTATTAAACCGGGGAGTGAGCAGTTCTTC
TRBJ2-1 TRBD1 TRBV24-1 NA CATSDTDRVVDEQFF TGTGCCACCAGTGACACTGACAGGGTGGTCGATGAGCAGTTCTTC
TRBJ1-5 NA TRBV6-5 NA CASREFEGNQPQHF TGTGCCAGCAGGGAGTTCGAAGGCAATCAGCCCCAGCATTTT
TRBJ2-5 NA TRBV11-1 NA CASSPSLAEETQYF TGTGCCAGCAGCCCGTCACTAGCAGAAGAGACCCAGTACTTC
TRBJ1-5 NA TRBV27 NA CASSLGTGPNQPQHF TGTGCCAGCAGTTTAGGAACAGGGCCTAATCAGCCCCAGCATTTT
TRBJ1-4 NA TRBV30 NA CAWRARGGEKLFF TGTGCCTGGAGAGCCCGGGGGGGTGAAAAACTGTTTTTT
TRBJ1-1 NA TRBV30 NA CAWSGGNTEAFF TGTGCCTGGAGCGGGGGGAACACTGAAGCTTTCTTT
TRBJ2-7 TRBD1 TRBV7-8 once CASSPPRDRVRYEQYF TGTGCCAGCAGCCCCCCGAGGGACAGGGTAAGGTACGAGCAGTACTTC
TRBJ2-7 TRBD1 TRBV30 NA CAWSVSRGPYEQYF TGTGCCTGGAGTGTCTCCAGGGGGCCCTACGAGCAGTACTTC
TRBJ1-5 NA TRBV10-3 NA CAISRGNTQPQHF TGTGCCATCAGTAGGGGGAATACGCAGCCCCAGCATTTT
TRBJ1-3 NA TRBV5-6 NA CASTPRGRNTIYF TGTGCCAGCACCCCGAGGGGGAGAAACACCATATATTTT
TRBJ1-1 NA TRBV5-5 NA CASSPGSFMNTEAFF TGTGCCAGCAGCCCGGGGTCTTTTATGAACACTGAAGCTTTCTTT
TRBJ2-7 NA TRBV6-5 NA CASSDYYEQYF TGTGCCAGCAGCGACTACTACGAGCAGTACTTC
TRBJ2-7 TRBD2 TRBV28 NA CASRETSGPTYEQYF TGTGCCAGCAGGGAGACTAGCGGGCCTACCTACGAGCAGTACTTC
TRBJ1-4 NA TRBV18 NA CASSPTSSNEKLFF TGTGCCAGCTCACCAACCAGTTCTAATGAAAAACTGTTTTTT
TRBJ1-1 TRBD1 TRBV6-6 once CASSPRRDRGTEAFF TGTGCCAGCAGTCCCCGGAGGGACAGGGGCACTGAAGCTTTCTTT
TRBJ1-6 NA TRBV20-1 NA CSASHSHNSPLHF TGCAGTGCTAGTCACAGTCATAATTCACCCCTCCACTTT
TRBJ2-3 TRBD2 TRBV5-1 NA CASSFGTSGGDTQYF TGCGCCAGCAGCTTTGGGACTAGCGGGGGAGATACGCAGTATTTT
TRBJ2-2 NA TRBV7-9 NA CASSNWLNTGELFF TGTGCCAGCAGCAATTGGCTGAACACCGGGGAGCTGTTTTTT
TRBJ2-1 TRBD1 TRBV11-2 NA CASSLTGISYNEQFF TGTGCCAGCAGTCTGACAGGGATCTCCTACAATGAGCAGTTCTTC
TRBJ2-2 TRBD1 TRBV5-1 NA CASSSSTGLDTGELFF TGCGCCAGCAGCTCCTCGACAGGGTTAGACACCGGGGAGCTGTTTTTT
TRBJ1-2 NA TRBV5-6 NA CASSLRQTHTF TGTGCCAGCAGCCTAAGACAGACTCACACCTTC
TRBJ1-2 TRBD1 TRBV28 NA CASSFRGLGYTF TGTGCCAGCAGTTTCAGGGGGCTCGGCTACACCTTC
TRBJ1-1 NA TRBV2 once CASNVQGNTEAFF TGTGCCAGCAATGTCCAGGGGAACACTGAAGCTTTCTTT
TRBJ2-7 TRBD2 TRBV5-6 NA CASSFSSGSVYYEQYF TGTGCCAGCAGCTTCTCTAGCGGGAGCGTGTACTACGAGCAGTACTTC
TRBJ1-5 NA TRBV7-3 NA CASSLEEGQPQHF TGTGCCAGCAGCTTAGAGGAGGGGCAGCCCCAGCATTTT
TRBJ1-1 NA TRBV5-1 few CASSLRGRDTEAFF TGCGCCAGCAGCTTGAGAGGCAGGGACACTGAAGCTTTCTTT
TRBJ1-1 NA TRBV9 NA CASSAVTEAFF TGTGCCAGCAGCGCGGTTACTGAAGCTTTCTTT
TRBJ2-3 TRBD2 TRBV5-1 NA CASSFGGAQDTQYF TGCGCCAGCAGCTTCGGGGGGGCGCAAGATACGCAGTATTTT
TRBJ1-1 NA TRBV5-1 NA CASSPQSGGNTEAFF TGCGCCAGCAGCCCACAAAGCGGAGGGAACACTGAAGCTTTCTTT
TRBJ2-1 TRBD2 TRBV19 NA CASSLASGGWSSYNEQFF TGTGCCAGTAGTTTAGCTAGCGGGGGGTGGAGTTCCTACAATGAGCAGTTCTTC
TRBJ2-5 TRBD2 TRBV9 NA CASSEGGLAGAQYF TGTGCCAGCAGCGAGGGGGGACTAGCAGGGGCCCAGTACTTC
TRBJ2-7 NA TRBV15 NA CATSTQQGFHEQYF TGTGCCACCAGCACACAGCAGGGGTTCCACGAGCAGTACTTC
TRBJ2-7 NA TRBV27 NA CASSKWADSYEQYF TGTGCCAGCAGCAAATGGGCAGATTCCTACGAGCAGTACTTC